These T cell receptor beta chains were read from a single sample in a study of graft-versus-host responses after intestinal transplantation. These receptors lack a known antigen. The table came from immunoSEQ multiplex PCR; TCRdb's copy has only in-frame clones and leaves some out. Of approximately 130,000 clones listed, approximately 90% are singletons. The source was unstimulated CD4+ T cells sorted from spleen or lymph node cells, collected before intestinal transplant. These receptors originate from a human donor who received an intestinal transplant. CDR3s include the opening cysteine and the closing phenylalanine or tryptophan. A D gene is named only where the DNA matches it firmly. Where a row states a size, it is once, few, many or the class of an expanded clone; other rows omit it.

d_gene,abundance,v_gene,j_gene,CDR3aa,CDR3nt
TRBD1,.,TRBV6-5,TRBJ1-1,CASSYRTGTENTEAFF,TGTGCCAGCAGTTACCGGACCGGGACAGAGAACACTGAAGCTTTCTTT
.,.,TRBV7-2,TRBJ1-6,CASSLRTHDNSPLHF,TGTGCCAGCAGTCTAAGGACCCACGACAATTCACCCCTCCACTTT
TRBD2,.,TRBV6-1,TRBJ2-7,CASRVGGIEQYF,TGTGCCAGCCGAGTGGGAGGGATCGAGCAGTACTTC
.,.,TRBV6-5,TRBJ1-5,CASRPGRYSNQPQHF,TGTGCCAGCAGGCCGGGGCGCTATAGCAATCAGCCCCAGCATTTT
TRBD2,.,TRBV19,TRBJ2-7,CASTGGPYEQYF,TGTGCCAGTACGGGGGGGCCCTACGAGCAGTACTTC
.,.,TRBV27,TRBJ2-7,CASSFVGSYEQYF,TGTGCCAGCAGTTTCGTGGGGAGCTACGAGCAGTACTTC
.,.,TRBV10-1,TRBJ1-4,CASSSSPEKLFF,TGCGCCAGCAGTAGTAGTCCTGAAAAACTGTTTTTT
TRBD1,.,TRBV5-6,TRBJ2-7,CASSKTGTVRGEQYF,TGTGCCAGCAGCAAAACAGGGACAGTCCGCGGGGAGCAGTACTTC
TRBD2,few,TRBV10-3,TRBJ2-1,CAISPLAGGSSYNEQFF,TGTGCCATCAGTCCACTAGCGGGGGGGAGCTCCTACAATGAGCAGTTCTTC
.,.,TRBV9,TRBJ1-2,CASSADGLFGYTF,TGTGCCAGCAGCGCGGACGGTCTGTTTGGCTACACCTTC
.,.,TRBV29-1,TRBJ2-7,CSVRGQFSYEQYF,TGCAGCGTCCGCGGACAGTTCTCCTACGAGCAGTACTTC
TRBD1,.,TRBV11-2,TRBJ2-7,CASSTDRGGYEQYF,TGTGCCAGCAGCACCGACAGGGGAGGCTACGAGCAGTACTTC
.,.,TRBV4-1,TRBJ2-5,CASSPWAGGGRGRETQYF,TGCGCCAGCAGCCCCTGGGCGGGCGGGGGCAGGGGTCGGGAGACCCAGTACTTC
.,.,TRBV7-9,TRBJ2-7,CASSLAQSYEQYF,TGTGCCAGCAGCTTAGCGCAGTCATACGAGCAGTACTTC
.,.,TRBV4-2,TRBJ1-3,CASSQGIENTIYF,TGTGCCAGCAGCCAAGGGATCGAAAACACCATATATTTT
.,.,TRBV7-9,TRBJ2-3,CASSSSTDTQYF,TGTGCCAGCAGCTCTAGCACAGATACGCAGTATTTT
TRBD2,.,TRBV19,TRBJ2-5,CASSIGTSSGATKETQYF,TGTGCCAGTAGTATTGGGACCTCTAGCGGGGCTACTAAAGAGACCCAGTACTTC
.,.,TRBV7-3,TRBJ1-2,CASSLNPAGEFIGYTF,TGTGCCAGCAGCTTAAACCCTGCGGGGGAATTCATTGGCTACACCTTC
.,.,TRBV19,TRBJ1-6,CASSQRQVFNSPLHF,TGTGCCAGTAGTCAACGACAGGTTTTCAATTCACCCCTCCACTTT
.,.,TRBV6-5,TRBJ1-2,CASSYSGKWYYGYTF,TGTGCCAGCAGTTACTCGGGGAAGTGGTACTATGGCTACACCTTC
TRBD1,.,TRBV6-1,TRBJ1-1,CASSPQVDRVTEAFF,TGTGCCAGCAGTCCCCAAGTGGACAGGGTCACTGAAGCTTTCTTT
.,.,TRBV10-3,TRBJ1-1,CAISESGGAGRTEAFF,TGTGCCATCAGTGAGTCGGGGGGGGCAGGGAGGACTGAAGCTTTCTTT
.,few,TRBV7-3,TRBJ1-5,CASSEPGGVNQPQHF,TGTGCCAGCAGCGAACCGGGGGGGGTAAATCAGCCCCAGCATTTT
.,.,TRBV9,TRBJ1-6,CASARGPNSPLHF,TGTGCCAGCGCGAGGGGTCCGAATTCACCCCTCCACTTT
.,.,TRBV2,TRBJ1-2,CASTVGSYYGYTF,TGTGCCAGCACCGTCGGGAGTTACTATGGCTACACCTTC
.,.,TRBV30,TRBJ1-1,CAWSQGTAEAFF,TGTGCCTGGAGCCAGGGTACCGCTGAAGCTTTCTTT
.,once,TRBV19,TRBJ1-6,CASSLGLGRSPLHF,TGTGCCAGTAGTTTGGGACTAGGAAGATCACCCCTCCACTTT
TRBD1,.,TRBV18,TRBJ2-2,CASSRRDRGPTGELFF,TGTGCCAGCTCACGGAGGGACAGGGGGCCGACCGGGGAGCTGTTTTTT
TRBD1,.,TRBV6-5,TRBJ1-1,CASRSTGASVEAFF,TGTGCCAGCAGATCAACAGGGGCGTCAGTGGAAGCTTTCTTT
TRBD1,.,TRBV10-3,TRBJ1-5,CAITQGGNQPQHF,TGTGCCATCACACAGGGGGGCAATCAGCCCCAGCATTTT
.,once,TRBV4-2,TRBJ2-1,CASSQDPPYNEQFF,TGTGCCAGCAGCCAAGATCCCCCTTACAATGAGCAGTTCTTC
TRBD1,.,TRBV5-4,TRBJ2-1,CASRRTGINEQFF,TGTGCCAGCAGGAGGACAGGAATCAATGAGCAGTTCTTC
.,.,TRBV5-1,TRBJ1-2,CASSLMARDYGYTF,TGCGCCAGCAGCTTGATGGCTAGGGACTATGGCTACACCTTC
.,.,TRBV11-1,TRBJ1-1,CASSPAHGGDTEAFF,TGTGCCAGCAGCCCAGCCCATGGCGGGGACACTGAAGCTTTCTTT
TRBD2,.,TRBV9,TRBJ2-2,CASSDRKPGTSGGGQPHTGELFF,TGTGCCAGCAGCGACCGAAAGCCCGGGACTAGCGGGGGGGGACAGCCACACACCGGGGAGCTGTTTTTT
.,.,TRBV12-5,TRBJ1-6,CASGLRNSPLHF,TGTGCTAGTGGTTTGCGCAATTCACCCCTCCACTTT
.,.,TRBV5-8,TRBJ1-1,CASSLAQFRPNTEAFF,TGTGCCAGCAGCTTGGCCCAGTTCAGACCGAACACTGAAGCTTTCTTT
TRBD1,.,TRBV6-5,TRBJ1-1,CASSSTGMTEAFF,TGTGCCAGCAGCTCGACAGGGATGACTGAAGCTTTCTTT
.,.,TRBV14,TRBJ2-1,CASSGGAVDEQFF,TGTGCCAGCAGCGGGGGGGCTGTGGATGAGCAGTTCTTC
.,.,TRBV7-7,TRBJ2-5,CASSLDPFGTDTSAPQYF,TGTGCCAGCAGCTTAGATCCCTTCGGCACGGACACCAGTGCGCCCCAGTACTTC
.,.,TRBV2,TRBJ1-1,CAGNLGRPMNTEAFF,TGTGCCGGCAACTTGGGACGGCCTATGAACACTGAAGCTTTCTTT
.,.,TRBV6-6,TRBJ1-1,CASRRQGEAFF,TGTGCCAGCAGGCGTCAAGGTGAAGCTTTCTTT
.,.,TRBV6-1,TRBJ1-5,CASSEGPVGGSNQPQHF,TGTGCCAGCAGTGAAGGTCCGGTAGGAGGAAGCAATCAGCCCCAGCATTTT
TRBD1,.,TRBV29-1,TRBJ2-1,CSVPRQGNNEQFF,TGCAGCGTCCCGCGACAGGGGAACAATGAGCAGTTCTTC
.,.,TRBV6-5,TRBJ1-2,CASSYSNRAVYGYTF,TGTGCCAGCAGTTACTCGAACAGGGCGGTCTATGGCTACACCTTC
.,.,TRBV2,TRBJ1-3,CASSTGDGNTIYF,TGTGCCAGCAGTACCGGGGATGGAAACACCATATATTTT
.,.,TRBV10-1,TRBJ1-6,CASPNPGVASPLHF,TGCGCCAGCCCGAACCCGGGGGTCGCTTCACCCCTCCACTTT
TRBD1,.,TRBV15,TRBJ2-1,CATSVQQDRTQFF,TGTGCCACCAGCGTACAACAGGACAGGACGCAGTTCTTC
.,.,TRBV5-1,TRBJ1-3,CASSWNGGSGNTIYF,TGCGCCAGCAGCTGGAACGGAGGCTCTGGAAACACCATATATTTT
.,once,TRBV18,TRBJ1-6,CASSPRDYPPLHF,TGTGCCAGCTCACCTCGGGACTATCCACCCCTCCACTTT
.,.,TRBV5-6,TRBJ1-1,CASSFRGATKRQAFF,TGTGCCAGCAGCTTCCGGGGGGCCACGAAGAGGCAAGCTTTCTTT
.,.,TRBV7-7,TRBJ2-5,CASSRGGYRQETQYF,TGTGCCAGCAGCAGGGGGGGCTATCGACAAGAGACCCAGTACTTC
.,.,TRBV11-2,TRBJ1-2,CASSFEIGGGGYTF,TGTGCCAGCAGCTTTGAAATAGGGGGGGGTGGCTACACCTTC
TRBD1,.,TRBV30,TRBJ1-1,CAWRLQGAAVAFF,TGTGCCTGGAGACTACAGGGGGCTGCTGTTGCTTTCTTT
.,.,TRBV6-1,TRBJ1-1,CASNVYMNTEAFF,TGTGCCAGCAATGTATACATGAACACTGAAGCTTTCTTT
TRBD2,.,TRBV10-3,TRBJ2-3,CAISGGLAGSTDTQYF,TGTGCCATCAGTGGCGGCTTAGCGGGGAGCACAGATACGCAGTATTTT
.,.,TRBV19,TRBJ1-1,CASSIPGLSTEAFF,TGTGCCAGTAGTATTCCGGGGTTGAGCACTGAAGCTTTCTTT